This T cell receptor beta chain is from a study of T cell repertoires in cytomegalovirus infection. Across the whole study: TCR beta signatures that were public indicated CMV infection and matching HLA type.

This clonotype has more than one count but fewer than ten. Its antigen remains unknown. Study observations and caveats: Pooled public TCR beta family frequency picked out CMV carriers with the relevant HLA. The ex vivo response was dominated by HLA-C-restricted CMV-specific TCR beta clonotypes.

TCRdb ran MiXCR on the reads and lists one entry per CDR3 protein. The top ten hold 2.8% of the sample, which has about 740,000 distinct CDR3 sequences, approximately 34% seen once. The sequence derives from a human donor in good health (CMV status not recorded). Some clones in this sample may be carry-over from other donors' samples. The sequencing sample was made of PBMCs.

As DNA, the CDR3 is TGTGCCAGCAGTCCCCATAAAGGTCGAGGTTACGAGCAGTACTTC. Protein product: CASSPHKGRGYEQYF. The chain carries TRBV28 and TRBJ2-7; no clear D gene. The V gene lost 5 bases and the J gene lost 4 bases, with 18 bases spanning the gap. There are 15 residues in the CDR3. The V gene's germline CDR1 is MDHEN and CDR2 SYDVKM.